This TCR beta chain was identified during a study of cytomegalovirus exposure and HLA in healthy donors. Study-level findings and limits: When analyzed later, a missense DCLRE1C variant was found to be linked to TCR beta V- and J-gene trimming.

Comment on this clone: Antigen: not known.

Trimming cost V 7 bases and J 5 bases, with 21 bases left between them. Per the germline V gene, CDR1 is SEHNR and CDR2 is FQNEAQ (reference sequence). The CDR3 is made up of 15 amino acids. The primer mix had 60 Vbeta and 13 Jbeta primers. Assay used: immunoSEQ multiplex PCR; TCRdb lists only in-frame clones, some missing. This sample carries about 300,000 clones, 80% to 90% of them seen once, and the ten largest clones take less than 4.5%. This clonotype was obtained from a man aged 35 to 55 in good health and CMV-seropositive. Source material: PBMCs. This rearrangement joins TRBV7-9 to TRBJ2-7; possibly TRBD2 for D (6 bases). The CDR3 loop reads CASTQGGAGIHEQYF. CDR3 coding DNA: TGTGCCAGCACCCAGGGAGGAGCAGGGATCCACGAGCAGTACTTC.